Sequencing of this T cell receptor (beta chain) was carried out in a study of blood T cell repertoires in COVID-19. Overall study: Italy, Spain and the United States were the sources of the convalescent and acute COVID-19 samples. PBMCs, B-cell-depleted T cells, or T cells were the source of the cDNA or gDNA that made up the material.

Original handling: Reference gene primer amplification yielded estimated nucleated cell counts. Measured with immunoSEQ multiplex PCR; TCRdb has only the in-frame clones, and not every one. That table furnishes V, J and clone size, whereas the DNA furnished D and trimming. This table has approximately 120,000 clones, about 76% appearing once. The TCR sequence derives from an older man with acute or convalescent COVID-19. The material sequenced was peripheral blood.

The CDR3 DNA is TGCAGTGCTAGTAGGGGGCCACGAGGCAATCAGCCCCAGCATTTT. It translates to CSASRGPRGNQPQHF. The chain joins TRBV20-1 to TRBJ1-5; 7 bases match TRBD1. CDR3 length equals 15 residues. The junction had 7 bases not matched to a gene; V was cut back by 3 bases and J by 2 bases. Looked up from germline, CDR1 is DFQATT and CDR2 is SNEGSKA (reference sequence).